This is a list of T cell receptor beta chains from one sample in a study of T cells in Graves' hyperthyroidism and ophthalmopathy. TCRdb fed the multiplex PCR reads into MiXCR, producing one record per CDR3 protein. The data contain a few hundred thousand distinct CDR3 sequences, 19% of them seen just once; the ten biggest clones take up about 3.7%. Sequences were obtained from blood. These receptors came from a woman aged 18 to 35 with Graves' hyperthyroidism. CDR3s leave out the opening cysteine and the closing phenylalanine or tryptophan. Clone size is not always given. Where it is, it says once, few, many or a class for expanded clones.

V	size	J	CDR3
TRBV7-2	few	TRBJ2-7	ASSLGLAGPAEQY
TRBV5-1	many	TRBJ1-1	ASSGDRTEAF
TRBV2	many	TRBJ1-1	ASSYRALGTEAF
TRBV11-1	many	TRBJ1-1	ASSFSWGSPSF
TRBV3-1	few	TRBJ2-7	ASSQTLQGAFSYEQY
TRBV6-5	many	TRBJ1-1	ASSSPTEAF
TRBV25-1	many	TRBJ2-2	ASSVTGAGELF
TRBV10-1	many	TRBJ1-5	ASSRGENQPQH
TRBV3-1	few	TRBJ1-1	ASSLWARGTEAF
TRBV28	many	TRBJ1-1	ASRKPRGADGAF
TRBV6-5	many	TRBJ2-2	ASSYRSPGELF
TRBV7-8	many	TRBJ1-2	ASSTRMENYGYT
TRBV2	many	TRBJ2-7	ASSDRSHYEQY
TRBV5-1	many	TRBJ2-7	ASSLGTAGLAGDEQY
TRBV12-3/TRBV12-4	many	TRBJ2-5	ASSSRDRGYQETQY
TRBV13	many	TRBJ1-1	ASSEGQGEMNTEAF
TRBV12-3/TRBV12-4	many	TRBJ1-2	AVWTGLGYGYT
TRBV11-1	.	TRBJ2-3	ASSLQRGGFTDTQY
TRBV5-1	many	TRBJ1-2	ASRIIPLANYGYT
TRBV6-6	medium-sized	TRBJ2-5	ASSYGETQY
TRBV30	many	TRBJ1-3	AWSVRQTSSGNTIY
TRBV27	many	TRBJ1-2	ASSFVPGGDNYGYT
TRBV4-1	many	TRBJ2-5	ASSQVGTSKETQY
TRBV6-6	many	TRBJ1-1	ASSYFSATEAF
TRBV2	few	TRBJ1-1	ASSGRAGTEAF
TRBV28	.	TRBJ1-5	ASSGGNSNQPQH
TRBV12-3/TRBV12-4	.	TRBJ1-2	ASSYTYYGYT
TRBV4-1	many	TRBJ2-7	ASSQGDRVGEQY
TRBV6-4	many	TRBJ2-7	ASRKSGQGGEQY
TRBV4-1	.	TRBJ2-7	ASSRRRDRGYEQY
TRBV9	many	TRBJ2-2	ASSALTGGTGELF
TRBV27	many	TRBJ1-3	ASSFDGGNTIY
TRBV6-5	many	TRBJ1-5	ASSSRARGNQPQH
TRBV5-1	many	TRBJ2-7	ASSLGNIDEQY
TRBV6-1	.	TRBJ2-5	ASSGVGVQETQY
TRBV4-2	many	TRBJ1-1	ASSPTISQGRFHTEAF
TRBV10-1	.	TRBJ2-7	ASSALLAGGHEQY
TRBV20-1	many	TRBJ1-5	SARGTNSNQPQH
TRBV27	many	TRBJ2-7	ASSPLGFSYEQY
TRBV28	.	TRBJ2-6	ASSGGQGVSGANVLT
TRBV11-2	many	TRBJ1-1	ASSLSDRAEAF
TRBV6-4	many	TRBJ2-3	ASSDSEGPGDTQY
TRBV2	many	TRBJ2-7	ASSDRGSTYEQY
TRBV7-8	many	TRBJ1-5	ASSPGMSNQPQH
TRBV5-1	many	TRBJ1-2	ASSPGQGLYGYT
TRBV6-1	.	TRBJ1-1	ASSPGGWNTEAF
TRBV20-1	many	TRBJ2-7	SARARLAGHSYEQY
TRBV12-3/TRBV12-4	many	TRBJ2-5	ASSPPRGVGETQY
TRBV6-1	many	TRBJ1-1	ASSAQQGLGTEAF
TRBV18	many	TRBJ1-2	ASSSQGAYGYT
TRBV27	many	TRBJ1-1	ASSVYRGTEAF
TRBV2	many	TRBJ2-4	ASSARDGMNIQY
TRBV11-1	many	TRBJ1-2	ASSLTVDRNYGYT
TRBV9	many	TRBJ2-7	ASSVGGQGAREQY